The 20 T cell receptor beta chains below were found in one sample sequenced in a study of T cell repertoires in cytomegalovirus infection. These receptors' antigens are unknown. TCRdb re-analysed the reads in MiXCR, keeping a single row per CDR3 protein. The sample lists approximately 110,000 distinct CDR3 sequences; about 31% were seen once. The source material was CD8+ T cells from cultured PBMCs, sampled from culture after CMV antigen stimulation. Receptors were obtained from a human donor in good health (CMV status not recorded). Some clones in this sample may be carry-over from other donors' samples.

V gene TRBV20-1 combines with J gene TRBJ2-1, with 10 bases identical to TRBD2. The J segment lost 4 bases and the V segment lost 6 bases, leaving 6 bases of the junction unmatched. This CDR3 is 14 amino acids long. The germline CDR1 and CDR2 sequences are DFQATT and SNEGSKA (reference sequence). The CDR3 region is CSARAGGPYNEQFF. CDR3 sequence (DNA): TGCAGTGCACGAGCGGGGGGGCCGTACAATGAGCAGTTCTTC.

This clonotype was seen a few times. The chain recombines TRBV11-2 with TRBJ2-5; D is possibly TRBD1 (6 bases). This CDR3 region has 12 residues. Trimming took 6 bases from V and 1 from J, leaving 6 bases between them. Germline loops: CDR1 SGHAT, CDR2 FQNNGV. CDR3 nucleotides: TGTGCCAGCAGAGGGGGCCAAGAGACCCAGTACTTC. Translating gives CASRGGQETQYF.

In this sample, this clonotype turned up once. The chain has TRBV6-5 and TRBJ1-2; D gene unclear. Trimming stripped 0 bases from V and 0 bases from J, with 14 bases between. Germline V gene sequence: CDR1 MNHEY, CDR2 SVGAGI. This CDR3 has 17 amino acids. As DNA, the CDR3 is TGTGCCAGCAGTTACTCTATTTTCAGAAAATCTAACTATGGCTACACCTTC. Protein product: CASSYSIFRKSNYGYTF.

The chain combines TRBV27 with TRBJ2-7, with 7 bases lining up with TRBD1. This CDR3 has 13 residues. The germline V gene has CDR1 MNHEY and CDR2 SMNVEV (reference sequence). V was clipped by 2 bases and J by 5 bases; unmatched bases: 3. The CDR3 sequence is CASSLTRGNEQYF. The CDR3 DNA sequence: TGTGCCAGCAGTTTAACCAGGGGGAACGAGCAGTACTTC.

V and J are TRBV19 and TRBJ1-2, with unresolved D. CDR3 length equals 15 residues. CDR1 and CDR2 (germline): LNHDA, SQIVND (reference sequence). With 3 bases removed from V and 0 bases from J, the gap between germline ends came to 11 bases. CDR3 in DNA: TGTGCCAGTAGTATGTGGGAAGGAACTAACTATGGCTACACCTTC. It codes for CASSMWEGTNYGYTF.

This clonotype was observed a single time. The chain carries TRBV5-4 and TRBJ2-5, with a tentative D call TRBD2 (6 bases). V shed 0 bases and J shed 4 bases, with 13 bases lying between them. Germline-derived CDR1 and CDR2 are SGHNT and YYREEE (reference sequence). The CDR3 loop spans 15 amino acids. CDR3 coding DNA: TGTGCCAGCAGCTTGGGGAGGGGCTTACGAGAGACCCAGTACTTC. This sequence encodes CASSLGRGLRETQYF.

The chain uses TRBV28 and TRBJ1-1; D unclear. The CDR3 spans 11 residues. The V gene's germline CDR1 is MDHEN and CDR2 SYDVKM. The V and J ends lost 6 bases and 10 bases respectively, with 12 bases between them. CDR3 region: CASRYPGRAFF. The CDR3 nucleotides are TGTGCCAGCAGATACCCGGGCAGAGCTTTCTTT.

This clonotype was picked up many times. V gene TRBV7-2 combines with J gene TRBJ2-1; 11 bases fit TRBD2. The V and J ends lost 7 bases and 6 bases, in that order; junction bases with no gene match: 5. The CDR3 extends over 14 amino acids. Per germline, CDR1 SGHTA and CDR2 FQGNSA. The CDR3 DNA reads TGTGCCAGCACCCCCGGGACTAGCGGCAATGAGCAGTTCTTC. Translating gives CASTPGTSGNEQFF.

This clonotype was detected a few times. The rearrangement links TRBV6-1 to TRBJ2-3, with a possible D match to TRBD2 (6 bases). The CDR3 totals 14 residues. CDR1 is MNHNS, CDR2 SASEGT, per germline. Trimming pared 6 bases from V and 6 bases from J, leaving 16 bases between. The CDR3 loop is CASRQTSSDDTQYF. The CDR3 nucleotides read TGTGCCAGCAGGCAGACTAGTTCAGACGATACGCAGTATTTT.

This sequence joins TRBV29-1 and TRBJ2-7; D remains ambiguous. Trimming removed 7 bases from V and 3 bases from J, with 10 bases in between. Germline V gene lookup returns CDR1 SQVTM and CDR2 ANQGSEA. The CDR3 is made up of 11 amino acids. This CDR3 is CSAKRHYEQYF. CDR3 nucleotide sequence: TGCAGCGCGAAAAGACACTACGAGCAGTACTTC.

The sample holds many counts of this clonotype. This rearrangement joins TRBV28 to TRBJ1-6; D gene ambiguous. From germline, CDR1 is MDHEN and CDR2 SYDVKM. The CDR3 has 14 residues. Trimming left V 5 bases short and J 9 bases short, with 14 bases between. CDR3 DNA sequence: TGTGCCAGCAGTACAGCGAAAGATGGTTCACCCCTCCACTTT. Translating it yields CASSTAKDGSPLHF.

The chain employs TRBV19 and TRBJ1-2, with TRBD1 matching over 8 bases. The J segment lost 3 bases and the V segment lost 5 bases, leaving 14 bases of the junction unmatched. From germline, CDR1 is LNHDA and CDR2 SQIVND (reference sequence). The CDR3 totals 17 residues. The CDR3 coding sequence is TGTGCCAGTAGTCCCCGGTGGCAGGGGGCGATGGACTATGGCTACACCTTC. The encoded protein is CASSPRWQGAMDYGYTF.

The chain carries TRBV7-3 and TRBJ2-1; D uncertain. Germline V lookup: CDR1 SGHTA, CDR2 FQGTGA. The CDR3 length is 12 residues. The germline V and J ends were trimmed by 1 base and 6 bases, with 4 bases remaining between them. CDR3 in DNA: TGTGCCAGCAGCTTAAGTGCCAATGAGCAGTTCTTC. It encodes CASSLSANEQFF. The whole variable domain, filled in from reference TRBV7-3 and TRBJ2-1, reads GAGVSQTPSNKVTEKGKYVELRCDPISGHTALYWYRQSLGQGPEFLIYFQGTGAADDSGLPNDRFFAVRPEGSVSTLKIQRTERGDSAVYLCASSLSANEQFFGPGTRLTVL.

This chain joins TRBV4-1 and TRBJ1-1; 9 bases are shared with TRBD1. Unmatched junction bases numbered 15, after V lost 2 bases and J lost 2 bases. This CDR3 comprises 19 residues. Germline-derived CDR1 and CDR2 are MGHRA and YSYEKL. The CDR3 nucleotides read TGCGCCAGCAGCCAAATTAGTTTTTGGACAGGGGACAAAAACACTGAAGCTTTCTTT. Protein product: CASSQISFWTGDKNTEAFF.

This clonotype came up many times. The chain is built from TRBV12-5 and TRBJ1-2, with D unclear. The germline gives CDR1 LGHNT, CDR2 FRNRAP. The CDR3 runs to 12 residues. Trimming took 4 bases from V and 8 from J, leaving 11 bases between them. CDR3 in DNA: TGTGCTAGTGGTTCGAAGGGAAACGGCTACACCTTC. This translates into CASGSKGNGYTF.

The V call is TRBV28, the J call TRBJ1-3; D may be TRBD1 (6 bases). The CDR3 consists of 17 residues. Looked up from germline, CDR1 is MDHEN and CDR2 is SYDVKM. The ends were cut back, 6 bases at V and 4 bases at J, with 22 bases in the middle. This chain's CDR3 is CASSAPKQGFLGNTIYF. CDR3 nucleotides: TGTGCCAGCAGCGCTCCAAAACAGGGCTTTCTAGGAAACACCATATATTTT.

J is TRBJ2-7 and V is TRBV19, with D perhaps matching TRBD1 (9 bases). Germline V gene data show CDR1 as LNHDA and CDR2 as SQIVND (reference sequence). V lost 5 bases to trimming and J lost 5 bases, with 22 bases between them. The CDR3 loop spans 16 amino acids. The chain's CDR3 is CASSSRGGTGSDEQYF. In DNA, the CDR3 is TGTGCCAGTAGTTCCCGCGGGGGGACAGGGTCGGACGAGCAGTACTTC.

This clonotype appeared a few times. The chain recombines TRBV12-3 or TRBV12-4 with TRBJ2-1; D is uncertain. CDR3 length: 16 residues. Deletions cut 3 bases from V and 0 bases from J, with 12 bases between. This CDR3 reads CASSFVNTISYNEQFF. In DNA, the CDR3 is TGTGCCAGCAGTTTCGTTAACACTATCTCCTACAATGAGCAGTTCTTC.

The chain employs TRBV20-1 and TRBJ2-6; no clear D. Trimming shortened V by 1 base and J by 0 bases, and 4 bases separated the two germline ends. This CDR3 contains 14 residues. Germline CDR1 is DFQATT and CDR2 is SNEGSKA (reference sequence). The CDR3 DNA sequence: TGCAGTGCTAGAGGTAGCTCTGGGGCCAACGTCCTGACTTTC. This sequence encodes CSARGSSGANVLTF.

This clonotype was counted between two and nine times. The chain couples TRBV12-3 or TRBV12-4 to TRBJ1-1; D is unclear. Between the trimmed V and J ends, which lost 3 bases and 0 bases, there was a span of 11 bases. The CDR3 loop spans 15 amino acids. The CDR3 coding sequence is TGTGCCAGCAGTTTGCGGTACGGTATGAACACTGAAGCTTTCTTT. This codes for CASSLRYGMNTEAFF.